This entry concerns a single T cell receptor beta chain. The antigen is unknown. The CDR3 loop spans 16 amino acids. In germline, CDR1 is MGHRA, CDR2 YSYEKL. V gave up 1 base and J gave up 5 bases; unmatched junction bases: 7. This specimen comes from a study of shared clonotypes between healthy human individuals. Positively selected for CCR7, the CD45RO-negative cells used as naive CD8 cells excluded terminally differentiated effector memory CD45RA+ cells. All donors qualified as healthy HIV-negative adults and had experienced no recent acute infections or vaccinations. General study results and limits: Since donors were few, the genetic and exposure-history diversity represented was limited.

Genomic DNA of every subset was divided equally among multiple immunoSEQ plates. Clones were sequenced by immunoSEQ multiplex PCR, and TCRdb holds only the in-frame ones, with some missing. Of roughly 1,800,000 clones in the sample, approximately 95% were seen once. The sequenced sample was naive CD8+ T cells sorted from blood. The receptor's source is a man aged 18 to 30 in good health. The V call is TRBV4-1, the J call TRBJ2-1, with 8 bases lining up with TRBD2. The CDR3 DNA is TGCGCCAGCAGCCAAGTCAGACTAGCGCCTGACAATGAGCAGTTCTTC. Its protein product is CASSQVRLAPDNEQFF.